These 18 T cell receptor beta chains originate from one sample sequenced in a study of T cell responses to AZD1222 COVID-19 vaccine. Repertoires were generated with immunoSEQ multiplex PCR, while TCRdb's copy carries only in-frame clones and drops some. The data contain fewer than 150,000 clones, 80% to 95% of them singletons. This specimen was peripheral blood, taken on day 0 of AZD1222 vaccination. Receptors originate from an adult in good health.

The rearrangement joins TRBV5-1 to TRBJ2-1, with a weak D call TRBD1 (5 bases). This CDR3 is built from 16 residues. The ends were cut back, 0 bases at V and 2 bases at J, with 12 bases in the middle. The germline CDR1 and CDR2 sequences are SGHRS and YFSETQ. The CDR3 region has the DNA TGCGCCAGCAGCTTGGCCTCAGGGCGAACCTACAATGAGCAGTTCTTC. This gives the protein CASSLASGRTYNEQFF.

CDR3 protein: CASSVPYRASNEKLFF. CDR3 coding DNA: TGTGCCAGCAGTGTTCCCTACAGGGCGTCTAATGAAAAACTGTTTTTT. This chain links TRBV6-1 with TRBJ1-4; D is perhaps TRBD1 (6 bases). With 4 bases removed from V and 3 bases from J, the gap between germline ends came to 15 bases. The V gene's germline CDR1 is MNHNS and CDR2 SASEGT. This CDR3 contains 16 residues.

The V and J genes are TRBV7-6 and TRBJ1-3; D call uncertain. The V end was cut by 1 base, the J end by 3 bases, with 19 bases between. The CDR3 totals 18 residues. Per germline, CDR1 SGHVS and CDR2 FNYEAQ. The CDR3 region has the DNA TGTGCCAGCAGCTTAGAGAGTGGACTTAAAGGAGGTGGAAACACCATATATTTT. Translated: CASSLESGLKGGGNTIYF.

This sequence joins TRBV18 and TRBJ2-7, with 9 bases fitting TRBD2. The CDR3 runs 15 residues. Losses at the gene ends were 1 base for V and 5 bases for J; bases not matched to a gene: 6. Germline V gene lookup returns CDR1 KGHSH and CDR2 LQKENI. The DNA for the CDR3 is TGTGCCAGCTCACCACTAGCGGGAGTGGGGGACGAGCAGTACTTC. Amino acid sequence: CASSPLAGVGDEQYF. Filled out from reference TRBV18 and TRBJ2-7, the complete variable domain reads NAGVMQNPRHLVRRRGQEARLRCSPMKGHSHVYWYRQLPEEGLKFMVYLQKENIIDESGMPKERFSAEFPKEGPSILRIQQVVRGDSAAYFCASSPLAGVGDEQYFGPGTRLTVT.

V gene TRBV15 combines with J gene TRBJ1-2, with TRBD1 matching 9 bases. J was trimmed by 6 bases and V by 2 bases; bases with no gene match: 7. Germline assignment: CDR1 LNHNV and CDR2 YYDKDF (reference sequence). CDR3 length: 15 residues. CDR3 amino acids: CATSRRRTGANGYTF. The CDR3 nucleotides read TGTGCCACCAGCAGAAGAAGGACAGGGGCGAATGGCTACACCTTC.

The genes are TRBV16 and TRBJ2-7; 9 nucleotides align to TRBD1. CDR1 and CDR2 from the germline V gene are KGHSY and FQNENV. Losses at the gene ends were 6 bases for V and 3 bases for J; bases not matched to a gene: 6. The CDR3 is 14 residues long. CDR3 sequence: CASSLRDRDYEQYF. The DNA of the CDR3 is TGTGCCAGCAGTTTAAGGGACAGGGACTACGAGCAGTACTTC.

The CDR3 protein is CASSQEVAGLYEQYF. The CDR3 DNA reads TGTGCCAGCAGCCAAGAGGTAGCGGGCCTCTACGAGCAGTACTTC. V usage is TRBV3-1 (or the pseudogene TRBV3-2) and J usage is TRBJ2-7; 7 bases line up with TRBD2. The J segment lost 3 bases and the V segment lost 0 bases, leaving 5 bases of the junction unmatched. The CDR3 has 15 residues. Germline V lookup: CDR1 LGHDT, CDR2 YNNKEL (reference sequence).

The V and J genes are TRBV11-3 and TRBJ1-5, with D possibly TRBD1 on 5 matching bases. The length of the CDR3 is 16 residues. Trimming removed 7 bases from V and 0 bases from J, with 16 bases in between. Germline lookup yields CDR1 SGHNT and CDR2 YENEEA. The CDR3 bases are TGTGCCAGCAACCCGTCGGGGGTATATAGCAATCAGCCCCAGCATTTT. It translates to CASNPSGVYSNQPQHF. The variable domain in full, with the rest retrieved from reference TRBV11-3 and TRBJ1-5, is EAGVVQSPRYKIIEKKQPVAFWCNPISGHNTLYWYLQNLGQGPELLIRYENEEAVDDSQLPKDRFSAERLKGVDSTLKIQPAELGDSAVYLCASNPSGVYSNQPQHFGDGTRLSIL.

In DNA form, the CDR3 reads TGTGCCAGCAGCCCATGGACGGACCCGGGCACTGAAGCTTTCTTT. Its translation: CASSPWTDPGTEAFF. V is TRBV9 and J is TRBJ1-1, with D hard to call. V gave up 4 bases and J gave up 4 bases, with 17 bases separating them. The length of the CDR3 is 15 residues. Germline CDR1 SGDLS, CDR2 YYNGEE.

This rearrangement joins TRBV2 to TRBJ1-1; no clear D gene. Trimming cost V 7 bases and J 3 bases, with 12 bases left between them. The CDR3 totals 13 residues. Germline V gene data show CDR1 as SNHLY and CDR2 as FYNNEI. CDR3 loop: CASTLTGDTEAFF. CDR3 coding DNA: TGTGCCAGCACCTTAACCGGGGACACTGAAGCTTTCTTT.

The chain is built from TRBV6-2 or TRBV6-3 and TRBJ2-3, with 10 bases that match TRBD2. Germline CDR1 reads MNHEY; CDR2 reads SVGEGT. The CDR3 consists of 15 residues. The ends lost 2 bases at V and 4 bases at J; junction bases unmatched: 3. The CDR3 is CASSYALAGPDTQYF. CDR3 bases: TGTGCCAGCAGTTACGCACTAGCGGGACCAGATACGCAGTATTTT.

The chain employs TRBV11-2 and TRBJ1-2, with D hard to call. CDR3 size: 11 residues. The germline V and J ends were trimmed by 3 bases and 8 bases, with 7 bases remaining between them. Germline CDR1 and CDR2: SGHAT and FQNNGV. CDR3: CASSFDVGYTF. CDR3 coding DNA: TGTGCCAGCAGCTTTGATGTAGGCTACACCTTC.

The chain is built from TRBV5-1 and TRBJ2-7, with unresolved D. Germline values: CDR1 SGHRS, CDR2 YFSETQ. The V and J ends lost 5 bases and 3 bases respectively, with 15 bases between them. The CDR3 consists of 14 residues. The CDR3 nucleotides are TGCGCCAGCAGACTTTCAGGTACAGTCTACGAGCAGTACTTC. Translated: CASRLSGTVYEQYF.

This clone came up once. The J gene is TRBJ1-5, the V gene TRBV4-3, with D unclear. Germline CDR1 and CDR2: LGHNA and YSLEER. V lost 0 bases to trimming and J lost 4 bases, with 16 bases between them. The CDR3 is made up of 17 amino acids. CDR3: CASSQEVRQPGNQPQHF. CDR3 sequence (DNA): TGCGCCAGCAGCCAAGAGGTACGGCAGCCGGGAAATCAGCCCCAGCATTTT.

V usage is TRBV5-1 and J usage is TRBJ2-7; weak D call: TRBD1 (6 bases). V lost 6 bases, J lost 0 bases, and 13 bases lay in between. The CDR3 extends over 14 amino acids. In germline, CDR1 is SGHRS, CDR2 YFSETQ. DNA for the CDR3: TGCGCCAGCACCCAGGACAGTAACTCCTACGAGCAGTACTTC. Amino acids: CASTQDSNSYEQYF.

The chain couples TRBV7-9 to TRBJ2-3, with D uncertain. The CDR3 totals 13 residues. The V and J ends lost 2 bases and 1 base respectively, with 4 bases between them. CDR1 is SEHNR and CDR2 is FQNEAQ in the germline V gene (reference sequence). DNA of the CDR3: TGTGCCAGCAGCTTATCGGGCACAGATACGCAGTATTTT. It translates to CASSLSGTDTQYF.

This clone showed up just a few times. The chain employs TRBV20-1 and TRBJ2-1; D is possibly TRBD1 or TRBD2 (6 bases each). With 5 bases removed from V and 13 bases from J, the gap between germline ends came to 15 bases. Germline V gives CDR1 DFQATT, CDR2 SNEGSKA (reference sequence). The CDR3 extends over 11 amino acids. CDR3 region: CSALGGPTQFF. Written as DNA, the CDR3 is TGCAGTGCTCTAGGGGGGCCCACCCAGTTCTTC.

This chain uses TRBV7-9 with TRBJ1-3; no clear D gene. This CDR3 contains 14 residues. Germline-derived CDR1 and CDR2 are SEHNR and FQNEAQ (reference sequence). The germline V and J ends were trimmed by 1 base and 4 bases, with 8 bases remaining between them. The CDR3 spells CASSLGLGGNTIYF. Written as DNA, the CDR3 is TGTGCCAGCAGCTTAGGCCTAGGAGGAAACACCATATATTTT.